What follows are 27 T cell receptor beta chains derived from one specimen sequenced in a study of T-cell memory formation after mild COVID-19. MiXCR, applied by TCRdb to the 5' RACE reads, yields one record per CDR3 protein. The sample lists hundreds of thousands of distinct CDR3 sequences, about a fifth occurring once. Sequencing was carried out using PBMCs or a T cell subset sorted from them (not recorded which). These TCRs come from an adult woman who had mild COVID-19 (a few samples of this study predate the infection). Cell type and time point are not known.

This clonotype was seen only a few times. The V gene is TRBV29-1, the J gene TRBJ1-1; unclear D gene. Germline assignment: CDR1 SQVTM and CDR2 ANQGSEA. This CDR3 region has 12 residues. V lost 4 bases and J 3 bases, leaving 9 bases between the germline ends. The CDR3 loop is CSVANMDTEAFF. CDR3 in DNA: TGCAGCGTTGCTAATATGGACACTGAAGCTTTCTTT.

In this sample, this clonotype turned up a few times. The chain couples TRBV3-1 to TRBJ2-5; TRBD2 aligns across 14 bases. The CDR3 covers 15 residues. The germline V gene encodes CDR1 LGHDT and CDR2 YNNKEL (reference sequence). V was clipped by 4 bases and J by 6 bases; unmatched bases: 4. The CDR3 DNA reads as TGTGCCAGCAGCCTAAGGACTAGCGGGAGGCAGACCCAGTACTTC. Amino acids: CASSLRTSGRQTQYF.

This clonotype came up a few times. This chain connects TRBV10-3 to TRBJ1-1; D call uncertain. The germline CDR1 and CDR2 sequences are ENHRY and SYGVKD. V lost 0 bases and J lost 7, with 9 bases in between. This CDR3 has 13 residues. In DNA, the CDR3 is TGTGCCATCAGTGAGTCCGGCGCCAATGAAGCTTTCTTT. Translation gives CAISESGANEAFF.

In its sample, this clonotype was seen a few times. This sequence joins TRBV5-6 and TRBJ1-1, with 10 bases identical to TRBD1. The CDR3 covers 17 residues. V lost 0 bases to trimming and J lost 1 base; unmatched junction nucleotides: 6. Germline V lookup: CDR1 SGHDT, CDR2 YYEEEE. The DNA for the CDR3 is TGTGCCAGCAGCTTGGGACAGGGGGCGATTAGGAACACTGAAGCTTTCTTT. It codes for CASSLGQGAIRNTEAFF.

The V gene is TRBV11-3, the J gene TRBJ2-3; 13 positions agree with TRBD2. V lost 2 bases to trimming and J lost 3 bases; unmatched junction nucleotides: 11. The CDR3 runs to 19 residues. Germline assignment: CDR1 SGHNT and CDR2 YENEEA. The CDR3 DNA reads as TGTGCCAGCAGCTTACTCGGACTAGCGGGAGACGGGGGGACAGATACGCAGTATTTT. It is translated as CASSLLGLAGDGGTDTQYF.

This clonotype was counted between two and nine times. This chain uses TRBV5-5 with TRBJ1-5; TRBD1 matches at 7 bases. CDR1 SGHKS and CDR2 YYEKEE come from the germline V gene (reference sequence). CDR3 size: 15 residues. With 2 bases clipped from V and 3 bases from J, the junction kept 5 bases outside the gene matches. The CDR3 nucleotides are TGTGCCAGCAGCTTAAATACAGGGGCCAATCAGCCCCAGCATTTT. Its translation: CASSLNTGANQPQHF.

This clonotype was counted a few times. The rearrangement uses TRBV5-1 and TRBJ1-1; D remains unclear. The V end lost 0 bases, the J end lost 6 bases, and 15 bases lay between the germline ends. The CDR3 loop spans 15 amino acids. Germline V gene data show CDR1 as SGHRS and CDR2 as YFSETQ. The CDR3 DNA sequence: TGCGCCAGCAGCTTGGAAGCGGCGGGCTCCGCTGAAGCTTTCTTT. Amino acid sequence: CASSLEAAGSAEAFF.

The J gene is TRBJ2-1, the V gene TRBV7-2; TRBD2 might be the D (5 bases). With 0 bases removed from V and 0 bases from J, the gap between germline ends came to 12 bases. The germline gives CDR1 SGHTA, CDR2 FQGNSA. The CDR3 has 17 amino acids. DNA of the CDR3: TGTGCCAGCAGCTTAGCGGGAGTGGGGAGCTCCTACAATGAGCAGTTCTTC. Translating it yields CASSLAGVGSSYNEQFF.

The rearrangement joins TRBV5-1 to TRBJ2-2; D is ambiguous. V gave up 4 bases and J gave up 4 bases, with 14 bases separating them. Germline CDR1 SGHRS, CDR2 YFSETQ. This CDR3 is 15 amino acids long. The CDR3 loop is CASSPAGVATGELFF. The CDR3 coding sequence is TGCGCCAGCAGCCCCGCCGGAGTCGCCACCGGGGAGCTGTTTTTT.

This rearrangement joins TRBV20-1 to TRBJ2-7, with 10 nucleotides matching TRBD1. Trimming cost V 3 bases and J 9 bases; bases outside gene matches: 11. CDR1 is DFQATT and CDR2 is SNEGSKA in the germline V gene (reference sequence). CDR3 length: 14 amino acids. CDR3 nucleotide sequence: TGCAGTGCTAGCGGACAGGGGGTCGTCAACGGGCAGTACTTC. Protein: CSASGQGVVNGQYF.

This clonotype was found many times. The chain employs TRBV20-1 and TRBJ2-5, with D tentatively TRBD1 or TRBD2 (6 bases each). This CDR3 has 13 residues. CDR1 and CDR2 from the germline V gene are DFQATT and SNEGSKA (reference sequence). Trimming shortened V by 1 base and J by 4 bases, and 10 bases separated the two germline ends. The CDR3 DNA follows: TGCAGTGCTAGAGTATGGGGGGCAGAGACCCAGTACTTC. Its protein is CSARVWGAETQYF.

This clonotype has more than one count but fewer than ten. The rearrangement joins TRBV3-1 to TRBJ2-3; a possible D gene is TRBD2 (5 bases). The CDR3 has 11 residues. Germline V lookup: CDR1 LGHDT, CDR2 YNNKEL (reference sequence). Trimming took 10 bases from V and 6 from J, leaving 11 bases between them. The CDR3: CATALGDTQYF. The CDR3 DNA reads TGTGCCACTGCACTAGGGGATACGCAGTATTTT.

This clonotype was seen more than once but under ten times. The chain links TRBV12-3 or TRBV12-4 to TRBJ2-3; D might be TRBD1 (6 bases). The CDR3 is made up of 15 amino acids. V gave up 6 bases and J gave up 5 bases, with 18 bases separating them. The CDR3 spells CASSPGAGVGDTQYF. Here the CDR3 DNA reads TGTGCCAGCAGCCCCGGGGCAGGGGTGGGAGATACGCAGTATTTT.

The chain carries TRBV5-4 and TRBJ2-3; 7 nucleotides agree with TRBD2. The V gene's germline CDR1 is SGHNT and CDR2 YYREEE (reference sequence). The CDR3 has 15 amino acids. V was pared by 3 bases and J by 9 bases, with 13 bases of the junction left unmatched. Here the CDR3 DNA reads TGTGCCAGCAGCTCACTACTAGGGGAGGGTGAGACGCAGTATTTT. Amino acid sequence: CASSSLLGEGETQYF. Looking up the rest from reference TRBV5-4 and TRBJ2-3 gives the full variable domain: ETGVTQSPTHLIKTRGQQVTLRCSSQSGHNTVSWYQQALGQGPQFIFQYYREEENGRGNFPPRFSGLQFPNYSSELNVNALELDDSALYLCASSSLLGEGETQYFGPGTRLTVL.

The V gene is TRBV12-3 or TRBV12-4, the J gene TRBJ1-6; 9 nucleotides line up with TRBD1. The trim removed 7 bases at V and 2 bases at J, leaving 3 bases unmatched. This CDR3 comprises 15 residues. CDR3 region: CASTRTGAYNSPLHF. The CDR3 DNA reads TGTGCCAGCACCCGGACAGGGGCCTATAATTCACCCCTCCACTTT.

This clonotype was counted a few times. The V gene is TRBV7-2, the J gene TRBJ1-4; D remains unclear. V was shortened by 5 bases and J by 7 bases, with 14 bases between the two germline ends. CDR1 and CDR2 (germline): SGHTA, FQGNSA. This CDR3 spans 14 amino acids. In DNA form, the CDR3 reads TGTGCCAGCAGCCGAAGGCAGTCGCCTGAAAAACTGTTTTTT. Protein: CASSRRQSPEKLFF.

This rearrangement joins TRBV15 to TRBJ1-2; D is unresolved. Trimming took 4 bases from V and 1 from J, leaving 10 bases between them. Germline CDR1 is LNHNV and CDR2 is YYDKDF (reference sequence). CDR3 size: 14 residues. CDR3 DNA: TGTGCCACCAGCATCTTTCGGTTTAACTATGGCTACACCTTC. Translating gives CATSIFRFNYGYTF. The full variable domain, completed using reference TRBV15 and TRBJ1-2, is DAMVIQNPRYQVTQFGKPVTLSCSQTLNHNVMYWYQQKSSQAPKLLFHYYDKDFNNEADTPDNFQSRRPNTSFCFLDIRSPGLGDTAMYLCATSIFRFNYGYTFGSGTRLTVV.

This clonotype has just a few counts. V gene TRBV7-9 combines with J gene TRBJ2-7, with TRBD1 matching 10 bases. CDR3 length: 15 amino acids. The germline gives CDR1 SEHNR, CDR2 FQNEAQ (reference sequence). Trimming at V came to 3 bases and at J to 3 bases, leaving 5 bases not matched to a gene. The CDR3: CASSFSGTGDYEQYF. In DNA, the CDR3 is TGTGCCAGCAGCTTTTCCGGGACAGGGGACTACGAGCAGTACTTC. Full variable domain (outside the CDR3, taken from reference TRBV7-9 and TRBJ2-7): DTGVSQNPRHKITKRGQNVTFRCDPISEHNRLYWYRQTLGQGPEFLTYFQNEAQLEKSRLLSDRFSAERPKGSFSTLEIQRTEQGDSAMYLCASSFSGTGDYEQYFGPGTRLTVT.

This clonotype was counted between two and nine times. The chain is built from TRBV20-1 and TRBJ2-1, with TRBD2 matching over 10 bases. This CDR3 has 16 residues. The junction had 11 bases not matched to a gene; V was cut back by 1 base and J by 8 bases. Germline loops: CDR1 DFQATT, CDR2 SNEGSKA (reference sequence). CDR3 residues: CSARVRLAGAFDEQFF. The CDR3 DNA reads TGCAGTGCTAGAGTACGGCTAGCGGGAGCGTTCGATGAGCAGTTCTTC.

The gene calls are TRBV7-9 and TRBJ2-1; D remains unclear. With 4 bases removed from V and 8 bases from J, the gap between germline ends came to 12 bases. Germline V gene data show CDR1 as SEHNR and CDR2 as FQNEAQ (reference sequence). The CDR3 is 13 residues long. CDR3 in amino acids: CASSSGLWDEQFF. The CDR3, as DNA: TGTGCCAGCAGCTCGGGTCTCTGGGATGAGCAGTTCTTC.

The chain couples TRBV11-3 to TRBJ2-3; 15 nucleotides line up with TRBD2. The CDR3 is 20 residues long. The V gene's germline CDR1 is SGHNT and CDR2 YENEEA. J lost 4 bases, V lost 5 bases, and 16 bases had no gene match. CDR3 in amino acids: CASSAPTPGTSGRRADTQYF. DNA for the CDR3: TGTGCCAGCAGCGCACCGACGCCGGGGACTAGCGGGAGGAGGGCAGATACGCAGTATTTT. The full variable domain, its missing parts supplied by reference TRBV11-3 and TRBJ2-3, is EAGVVQSPRYKIIEKKQPVAFWCNPISGHNTLYWYLQNLGQGPELLIRYENEEAVDDSQLPKDRFSAERLKGVDSTLKIQPAELGDSAVYLCASSAPTPGTSGRRADTQYFGPGTRLTVL.

This clonotype was seen only a few times. V and J are TRBV6-5 and TRBJ2-6; a weak D match, TRBD1 (5 bases). The V gene lost 4 bases and the J gene lost 8 bases, with 21 bases spanning the gap. Germline CDR1 is MNHEY and CDR2 is SVGAGI. The length of the CDR3 is 17 residues. The CDR3 is CASSWDTGSGTPNVLTF. CDR3 coding DNA: TGTGCCAGCAGTTGGGATACAGGCTCCGGCACCCCCAACGTCCTGACTTTC.

This rearrangement joins TRBV11-3 to TRBJ1-1, with a tentative D call TRBD1 (6 bases). CDR1 is SGHNT and CDR2 is YENEEA in the germline V gene. V was cut by 4 bases and J by 4 bases, with 16 bases left in between. The CDR3 has 15 amino acids. The CDR3 DNA reads as TGTGCCAGCAGCTGGGAGGGGGAAAAACTCACTGAAGCTTTCTTT. Protein product: CASSWEGEKLTEAFF.

Details on this clonotype: An end of the junction differs from the germline gene, which may be a read error. The DNA of the CDR3 is TGTGCCAGCAGTCACAGCTTAGGGACCTTACCATTT. It encodes CASSHSLGTLPF. This chain connects TRBV7-2 to TRBJ1-1; a weak D match, TRBD1 (5 bases). The CDR3 contains 12 residues. The germline gives CDR1 SGHTA, CDR2 FQGNSA. Full variable domain (remainder filled in from reference TRBV7-2 and TRBJ1-1): GAGVSQSPSNKVTEKGKDVELRCDPISGHTALYWYRQSLGQGLEFLIYFQGNSAPDKSGLPSDRFSAERTGGSVSTLTIQRTQQEDSAVYLCASSHSLGTLPFGQGTRLTVV.

The J gene is TRBJ1-1, the V gene TRBV5-1, with a weak D call TRBD1 (5 bases). This CDR3 is 17 amino acids long. The germline CDR1 and CDR2 sequences are SGHRS and YFSETQ. With 0 bases removed from V and 0 bases from J, the gap between germline ends came to 15 bases. The CDR3 here is CASSLGNRGPLNTEAFF. The CDR3 coding sequence is TGCGCCAGCAGCTTGGGTAATCGGGGCCCCCTGAACACTGAAGCTTTCTTT.

This clonotype was detected ten times or more. The chain links TRBV10-3 to TRBJ1-2, with 7 bases matching TRBD1. CDR1 and CDR2 (germline): ENHRY, SYGVKD. This CDR3 has 15 residues. With V trimmed by 4 bases and J by 2 bases, 7 bases remained unmatched. The CDR3 sequence is CAISGGEGANYGYTF. For the CDR3, the DNA is TGTGCCATCAGTGGAGGTGAGGGGGCCAACTATGGCTACACCTTC.

This clonotype was seen repeatedly, ten times or more. The J gene is TRBJ2-3, the V gene TRBV6-5; 10 bases are shared with TRBD2. CDR1 is MNHEY and CDR2 is SVGAGI in the germline V gene. The CDR3 loop spans 15 amino acids. V lost 6 bases to trimming and J lost 5 bases; unmatched junction nucleotides: 8. The CDR3 protein is CASRQAGGKGDTQYF. CDR3 nucleotide sequence: TGTGCCAGCAGACAAGCGGGAGGGAAGGGAGATACGCAGTATTTT.